The T cell receptor (beta chain) described here comes from a study of OX40 agonist ivuxolimab in advanced cancers. General notes on the study: Ivuxolimab was an agonistic, fully human IgG2 monoclonal antibody directed against OX40 (CD134), a costimulatory receptor. The purpose of peripheral TCRbeta sequencing was to test whether ivuxolimab changed TCR sequence diversity and led to clonal T-cell expansion. Of the approximately 50 dose-escalation patients, hepatocellular carcinoma was present in about 19, melanoma in approximately 15, renal cell carcinoma in 9 and head and neck cancer in 9. In the dose-escalation cohort, 82.7% of patients were male, and the mean age was approximately 60 years, with a range of about 23 to 85. Intravenous ivuxolimab was administered to patients every 2 weeks at six dose levels: 0.01, 0.1, 0.3, 1.5, 3 and 10 mg/kg. The paper reports the monotherapy dose-escalation portion (N = 52 patients) of the phase I ivuxolimab trial. Prior anti-PD-1, anti-PD-L1 or anti-CTLA-4 therapy was permitted, and approximately 42% of dose-escalation patients had received checkpoint inhibitors. Partial responses occurred in three dose-escalation patients, of whom one had hepatocellular carcinoma and two had cutaneous melanoma. Broader findings and caveats from the paper: Clonal expansion of both CD4+ and CD8+ blood T cells was observed from baseline to week 6 at doses 0.1 to 3.0 mg/kg. Low levels of normalized T-cell clonal expansion were also shown by some nonresponding patients. In partial responders in the 0.1-3.0 mg/kg groups, normalized peripheral clonal expansion was found to be among the lowest, especially among CD8+ T cells. After ivuxolimab, more expanded clones were found on average in CD8+ T cells than in CD4+ T cells. The antigen specificity of the clonally expanded peripheral T cells was not determined.

Patients with a history of autoimmune disease or receiving systemic immunosuppression were excluded from the trial. Peripheral blood for TCR sequencing was drawn from every dose cohort at baseline, at cycle 4 day 1 and at cycle 7 day 1. Samples came from an open-label, multicenter, first-in-human phase I dose-escalation trial of ivuxolimab. The trial enrolled adults with locally advanced or metastatic head and neck squamous cell, hepatocellular, melanoma or renal cell carcinoma. Before TCR sequencing, CD4+ T cells and CD8+ T cells from peripheral blood were sorted into separate populations. A note on this clone: Which antigen it targets is not known. Qualities for individual bases were not recorded, and no much larger clone is one base off. Additional DNA sequences in this sample encode the identical CDR3.

V is shortened by 0 bases, J by 2 bases, and the region joining them spans 6 bases. CDR1 SGHRS and CDR2 YFSETQ are derived from the germline V gene. Taken from cysteine to phenylalanine, the CDR3 has 14 residues. Just CDR3 DNA is preserved here, 42 bases in frame from base 1. Genomic DNA was isolated from the sorted cells so that the TCRbeta CDR3 region could be sequenced. The immunoSEQ Assay was used to sequence the TCRbeta CDR3 regions. TCRdb's version of the immuneACCESS table is confined to in-frame rearrangements and falls short of the full clone set. An unresolved V gene accounts for under half of the shortfall where checked; the remainder is of unknown origin. The sample data list 100,000 to 130,000 clones, and approximately 90% of these were observed just once. About 1.2% of the sample belongs to the ten largest clones.

This clonotype originated in an adult with an advanced solid tumor such as melanoma, head and neck, liver or kidney cancer. This specimen was CD4+ or CD8+ T cells sorted from blood, taken in a trial of the OX40 agonist ivuxolimab. In this chain, TRBV5-1 is recombined with TRBJ1-5; the D gene identity is not certain. The CDR3 amino acid sequence is: CASSLGLGNQPQHF. The nucleotide sequence reads TGCGCCAGCAGCTTGGGACTAGGCAATCAGCCCCAGCATTTT.